This TCR beta chain was recorded in a study of CD8+ T cells in alopecia areata. Sample treatment: oral pan-JAK inhibitor, 5-10 mg twice daily. cDNA reverse transcribed from extracted RNA served as the sequencing template. Method: immunoSEQ multiplex PCR; TCRdb's copy keeps in-frame clones and lacks some. The sample has hundreds of thousands of clones; over 60% are singletons. The sample here was CD4+ T cells sorted from blood, taken at week 44, from a patient treated with tofacitinib. This TCR was sampled from a human donor with alopecia areata.

The CDR3 bases are TGTGCCAGCAGCCGGGGTCCAGCGGAGAATCAGCCCCAGCATTTT. It yields the protein CASSRGPAENQPQHF. The chain employs TRBV4-2 and TRBJ1-5; D unresolved. V dropped 4 bases and J dropped 4 bases, with 14 bases sitting between them. The CDR3 is 15 residues long. Looked up from germline, CDR1 is LGHNA and CDR2 is YNFKEQ.